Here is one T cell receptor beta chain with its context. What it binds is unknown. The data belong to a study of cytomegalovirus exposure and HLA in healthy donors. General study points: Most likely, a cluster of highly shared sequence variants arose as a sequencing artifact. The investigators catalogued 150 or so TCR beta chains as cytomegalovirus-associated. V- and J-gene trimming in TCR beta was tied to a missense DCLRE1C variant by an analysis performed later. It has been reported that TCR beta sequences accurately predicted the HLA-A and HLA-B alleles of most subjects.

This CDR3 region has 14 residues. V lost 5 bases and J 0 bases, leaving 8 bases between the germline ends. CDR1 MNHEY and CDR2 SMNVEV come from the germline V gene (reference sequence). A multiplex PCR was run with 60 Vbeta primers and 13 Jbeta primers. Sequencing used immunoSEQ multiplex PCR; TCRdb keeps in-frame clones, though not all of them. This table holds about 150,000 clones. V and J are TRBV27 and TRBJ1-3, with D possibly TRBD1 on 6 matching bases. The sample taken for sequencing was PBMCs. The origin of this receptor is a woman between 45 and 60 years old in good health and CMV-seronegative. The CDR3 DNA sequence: TGTGCCAGCAGTCAGGGGACCTCTGGAAACACCATATATTTT. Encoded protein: CASSQGTSGNTIYF.